The 23 T cell receptor beta chains presented below share a single source sample, sequenced in a study of shared clonotypes between healthy human individuals. Naive CD8 populations comprised CD45RO-negative cells positively selected for CCR7, excluding terminally differentiated effector memory CD45RA+ cells. Libraries were prepared by immunoSEQ multiplex PCR; TCRdb keeps only in-frame clonotypes and omits some of them. The profile shows around 700,000 clones, 92% of them singletons. The sample consisted of naive CD8+ T cells sorted from blood. The receptors were sampled from a man younger than 40 in good health.

V is TRBV7-3 and J is TRBJ2-2; D possibly corresponds to TRBD2 (6 bases). CDR3 size: 16 residues. CDR1 SGHTA and CDR2 FQGTGA come from the germline V gene. The V end was cut by 1 base, the J end by 6 bases, with 15 bases between. For the CDR3, the DNA is TGTGCCAGCAGCTTAATGGAGCGTACGGGAGCCGGGGAGCTGTTTTTT. This gives the protein CASSLMERTGAGELFF.

The rearrangement links TRBV29-1 to TRBJ2-3, with TRBD2 matching over 14 bases. This CDR3 contains 16 residues. CDR1 and CDR2 (germline): SQVTM, ANQGSEA. The J segment lost 3 bases and the V segment lost 7 bases, leaving 9 bases of the junction unmatched. This CDR3 is CSGGLAGVSSTDTQYF. CDR3 in DNA: TGCAGCGGGGGACTAGCGGGAGTGAGTAGTACAGATACGCAGTATTTT.

This sequence joins TRBV5-6 and TRBJ2-7, with D perhaps given as TRBD1 or TRBD2 (5 bases each). CDR1 is SGHDT and CDR2 is YYEEEE in the germline V gene. CDR3 length equals 14 residues. The germline V and J ends were trimmed by 2 bases and 2 bases, with 11 bases remaining between them. CDR3 amino acids: CASSFGTDPYEQYF. DNA of the CDR3: TGTGCCAGCAGCTTTGGGACCGACCCCTACGAGCAGTACTTC. Together with reference TRBV5-6 and TRBJ2-7, the CDR3 gives the full variable domain: DAGVTQSPTHLIKTRGQQVTLRCSPKSGHDTVSWYQQALGQGPQFIFQYYEEEERQRGNFPDRFSGHQFPNYSSELNVNALLLGDSALYLCASSFGTDPYEQYFGPGTRLTVT.

This chain uses TRBV11-1 with TRBJ1-1; 7 bases match TRBD1. The germline gives CDR1 SGHAT, CDR2 FQDESV (reference sequence). V dropped 3 bases and J dropped 4; count of bases not matched to a gene: 5. The CDR3 has 14 amino acids. The CDR3 protein is CASSLTGRSTEAFF. The DNA for the CDR3 is TGTGCCAGCAGCTTGACAGGGAGGAGCACTGAAGCTTTCTTT.

The V call is TRBV25-1, the J call TRBJ1-1, with D unresolved. With 7 bases removed from V and 1 base from J, the gap between germline ends came to 10 bases. This CDR3 spans 13 amino acids. The germline CDR1 and CDR2 sequences are MGHDK and SYGVNS. The CDR3 DNA sequence: TGTGCCAGCAAGAAGGAGAGGAACACTGAAGCTTTCTTT. This codes for CASKKERNTEAFF.

The chain combines TRBV4-1 with TRBJ2-1, with unresolved D. The V gene lost 1 base and the J gene lost 8 bases, with 12 bases spanning the gap. The germline CDR1 and CDR2 sequences are MGHRA and YSYEKL. The CDR3 is 14 residues long. CDR3: CASSQGGVSDEQFF. The CDR3 nucleotides read TGCGCCAGCAGCCAAGGGGGTGTTTCGGATGAGCAGTTCTTC.

Notes on this clone: A much larger clone lies a single base off, so this may be a read error. This chain links TRBV7-9 with TRBJ1-1, with D perhaps TRBD1 (5 bases). Germline V gene sequence: CDR1 SEHNR, CDR2 FQNEAQ (reference sequence). CDR3 size: 11 residues. The CDR3 reads CTSSRGTEAFF. CDR3 bases: TGTACCAGCAGCCGCGGGACCGAGGCTTTCTTT.

V usage is TRBV6-4 and J usage is TRBJ2-1; 8 nucleotides match TRBD2. J gave up 3 bases and V 2 bases, and 3 bases lay outside the gene matches. This CDR3 has 15 residues. Germline V gene data show CDR1 as MRHNA and CDR2 as SNTAGT. The CDR3 loop is CASSDGLAGYNEQFF. The CDR3 DNA reads TGTGCCAGCAGTGACGGGCTAGCGGGCTACAATGAGCAGTTCTTC.

The chain recombines TRBV29-1 with TRBJ2-7, with D possibly TRBD1 on 5 matching bases. This CDR3 comprises 13 residues. Trimming took off 4 bases at V and 3 bases at J, with 13 bases between the two ends. The germline V gene has CDR1 SQVTM and CDR2 ANQGSEA. The CDR3 loop reads CSVVAGDSYEQYF. The CDR3, as DNA: TGCAGCGTTGTTGCAGGAGACAGCTACGAGCAGTACTTC.

The gene calls are TRBV14 and TRBJ1-1, with unresolved D. The CDR3 covers 13 residues. CDR1 is SGHDN and CDR2 is FVKESK in the germline V gene. V shed 0 bases and J shed 7 bases, with 9 bases lying between them. The CDR3 is CASSQESVSEAFF. The CDR3 DNA follows: TGTGCCAGCAGCCAAGAAAGTGTCAGTGAAGCTTTCTTT.

The rearrangement joins TRBV6-5 to TRBJ2-3; D tentatively reads TRBD1 or TRBD2 (5 bases each). This CDR3 contains 15 residues. The germline V gene encodes CDR1 MNHEY and CDR2 SVGAGI. V was pared by 10 bases and J by 0 bases, with 17 bases between. The DNA for the CDR3 is TGTGCCACCCGGGACCCTCTAACAAGCACAGATACGCAGTATTTT. Its translation: CATRDPLTSTDTQYF.

This sequence joins TRBV5-8 and TRBJ2-3; possibly TRBD1 for D (6 bases). This CDR3 is 15 amino acids long. The germline V gene encodes CDR1 SGHTS and CDR2 YDEGEE. Trimming stripped 2 bases from V and 6 bases from J, with 16 bases between. The CDR3 is CASSFGTRGHDTQYF. Here the CDR3 DNA reads TGTGCCAGCAGCTTTGGAACCAGGGGACACGATACGCAGTATTTT.

J is TRBJ2-5 and V is TRBV12-5; maybe TRBD2 (6 bases). V shed 6 bases and J shed 0 bases, with 8 bases lying between them. Germline CDR1 and CDR2: LGHNT and FRNRAP. The CDR3 runs to 13 residues. Here the CDR3 reads CASGPGDQETQYF. The CDR3 region has the DNA TGTGCTAGTGGCCCGGGGGACCAAGAGACCCAGTACTTC. The full variable domain, its missing parts supplied by reference TRBV12-5 and TRBJ2-5, is DARVTQTPRHKVTEMGQEVTMRCQPILGHNTVFWYRQTMMQGLELLAYFRNRAPLDDSGMPKDRFSAEMPDATLATLKIQPSEPRDSAVYFCASGPGDQETQYFGPGTRLLVL.

The CDR3 protein is CASSPPGQGLSEQYF. The CDR3 DNA follows: TGTGCCAGCTCACCACCGGGACAGGGACTTTCCGAGCAGTACTTC. The chain has TRBV18 and TRBJ2-7; 9 bases align to TRBD1. Germline V CDR1 and CDR2: KGHSH, LQKENI. The CDR3 contains 15 residues. J was trimmed by 6 bases and V by 0 bases; bases with no gene match: 6. Supplemented by reference TRBV18 and TRBJ2-7, the full variable domain reads NAGVMQNPRHLVRRRGQEARLRCSPMKGHSHVYWYRQLPEEGLKFMVYLQKENIIDESGMPKERFSAEFPKEGPSILRIQQVVRGDSAAYFCASSPPGQGLSEQYFGPGTRLTVT.

V and J are TRBV5-1 and TRBJ2-2; the D call may be TRBD1 or TRBD2 (5 bases each). Germline assignment: CDR1 SGHRS and CDR2 YFSETQ. Trimming removed 0 bases from V and 6 bases from J, with 30 bases in between. CDR3 length: 21 residues. This chain's CDR3 is CASSLGLNSDPSGSYPGELFF. CDR3 nucleotides: TGCGCCAGCAGCTTGGGCCTTAATAGCGACCCTTCAGGGTCCTATCCCGGGGAGCTGTTTTTT.

The J gene is TRBJ2-1, the V gene TRBV5-1, with 13 bases matching TRBD2. This CDR3 is built from 15 residues. Per germline, CDR1 SGHRS and CDR2 YFSETQ. The V and J ends lost 4 bases and 8 bases, in that order; junction bases with no gene match: 6. DNA of the CDR3: TGCGCCAGCAGCACCGGACTAGCGGGAGTGGATGAGCAGTTCTTC. This encodes CASSTGLAGVDEQFF.

This sequence joins TRBV7-9 and TRBJ1-1; D ambiguous. The germline V gene has CDR1 SEHNR and CDR2 FQNEAQ (reference sequence). V shed 4 bases and J shed 1 base, with 10 bases lying between them. The length of the CDR3 is 14 residues. This chain's CDR3 is CASSSGPKNTEAFF. The DNA of the CDR3 is TGTGCCAGCAGCTCTGGACCGAAGAACACTGAAGCTTTCTTT.

The chain combines TRBV6-5 with TRBJ1-1; D gene ambiguous. V was pared by 7 bases and J by 3 bases, with 18 bases between. The CDR3 has 15 residues. Germline CDR1 is MNHEY and CDR2 is SVGAGI. CDR3 coding DNA: TGTGCCAGCACCTCCACCCAGTCTGGGGACACTGAAGCTTTCTTT. The encoded protein is CASTSTQSGDTEAFF.

This chain joins TRBV7-6 and TRBJ2-7; 7 bases match TRBD1. With 8 bases clipped from V and 0 bases from J, the junction kept 16 bases outside the gene matches. Germline V CDR1 and CDR2: SGHVS, FNYEAQ. This CDR3 is built from 17 residues. CDR3 region: CASSPRGRNLSSYEQYF. CDR3 DNA: TGTGCCAGCTCACCAAGGGGGCGGAACCTTAGCTCCTACGAGCAGTACTTC.

The table lists this clone with a count of one. This chain uses TRBV25-1 with TRBJ2-3, with D unresolved. The germline gives CDR1 MGHDK, CDR2 SYGVNS. The CDR3 consists of 13 residues. The germline V and J ends were trimmed by 4 bases and 0 bases, with 5 bases remaining between them. CDR3 protein: CASSVGSTDTQYF. The CDR3 region has the DNA TGTGCCAGCAGTGTCGGTAGCACAGATACGCAGTATTTT.

This clone appeared a few times. The chain combines TRBV27 with TRBJ1-1; D possibly corresponds to TRBD1 (6 bases). The CDR3 is 15 amino acids. The germline V gene has CDR1 MNHEY and CDR2 SMNVEV (reference sequence). V was trimmed by 5 bases and J by 4 bases, leaving 17 bases between them. CDR3 nucleotide sequence: TGTGCCAGCAGTCCCAGGACAGTCCGGAGCACTGAAGCTTTCTTT. Translation gives CASSPRTVRSTEAFF.

The chain is built from TRBV19 and TRBJ2-7; 11 positions agree with TRBD2. CDR1 LNHDA and CDR2 SQIVND come from the germline V gene (reference sequence). Germline trimming cut 5 bases from V and 2 bases from J; bases unmatched to any gene: 5. This CDR3 is 15 amino acids long. CDR3 sequence reads: CASSYSTSGTYEQYF. CDR3 coding DNA: TGTGCCAGTAGTTATTCGACTAGCGGGACCTACGAGCAGTACTTC.

This clone was recorded once. In nucleotides, the CDR3 is TGTGCCAGTAGTATAGTTAATCCGGGCGAGCAGTACTTC. It encodes CASSIVNPGEQYF. The chain has TRBV19 and TRBJ2-7; D gene uncertain. Trimming stripped 1 base from V and 6 bases from J, with 10 bases between. The CDR3 totals 13 residues. Germline V lookup: CDR1 LNHDA, CDR2 SQIVND (reference sequence).